One and the same sample provided the 26 T cell receptor beta chains below, sequenced in a study of T cell responses to AZD1222 COVID-19 vaccine. Assay: immunoSEQ multiplex PCR; the TCRdb copy retains only in-frame clones and omits some. Of 200,000 to 250,000 clones in the sample, roughly 94% were seen once. The starting material was peripheral blood, obtained 28 days after the second dose of the MenACWY control vaccine. These receptors came from an adult who received the MenACWY meningococcal vaccine as a control.

This clone was picked up one time. This chain connects TRBV5-1 to TRBJ1-1; 7 bases fit TRBD1. From germline, CDR1 is SGHRS and CDR2 YFSETQ. The CDR3 extends over 13 amino acids. V gave up 4 bases and J gave up 6 bases; unmatched junction bases: 6. CDR3 sequence (DNA): TGCGCCAGCAGCGGAACAGGGGTCGCTGAAGCTTTCTTT. This translates into CASSGTGVAEAFF.

The gene calls are TRBV5-1 and TRBJ1-4; a weak D match, TRBD1 (5 bases). V was trimmed by 0 bases and J by 6 bases, leaving 12 bases between them. Germline V lookup: CDR1 SGHRS, CDR2 YFSETQ. This CDR3 contains 15 residues. The CDR3 sequence: CASSLGLMGHEKLFF. DNA of the CDR3: TGCGCCAGCAGCTTGGGGCTTATGGGGCATGAAAAACTGTTTTTT.

V usage is TRBV9 and J usage is TRBJ1-2; D uncertain. CDR3 length: 12 amino acids. Germline loops: CDR1 SGDLS, CDR2 YYNGEE. Trimming cost V 6 bases and J 7 bases, with 13 bases left between them. In DNA form, the CDR3 reads TGTGCCAGCACTGATAGATCCTTTGGCTACACCTTC. It translates to CASTDRSFGYTF.

This rearrangement joins TRBV29-1 to TRBJ2-7, with D possibly being TRBD1 or TRBD2 (5 bases each). In germline, CDR1 is SQVTM, CDR2 ANQGSEA. The V and J ends lost 1 base and 5 bases respectively, with 12 bases between them. This CDR3 has 13 residues. The chain's CDR3 is CSVEAGRGDEQYF. The CDR3 DNA sequence: TGCAGCGTTGAAGCGGGGCGTGGCGACGAGCAGTACTTC.

The chain combines TRBV6-1 with TRBJ1-2; no clear D. The CDR3 contains 14 residues. Germline V gene lookup returns CDR1 MNHNS and CDR2 SASEGT. V was shortened by 2 bases and J by 2 bases, with 9 bases between the two germline ends. CDR3 DNA sequence: TGTGCCAGCAGTGAACAGAAGGCCAACTATGGCTACACCTTC. Translating gives CASSEQKANYGYTF.

The chain links TRBV5-8 to TRBJ1-6; 8 nucleotides align to TRBD1. The CDR3 spans 14 residues. V shed 4 bases and J 9 bases; nucleotides not matched to a gene: 6. Per germline, CDR1 SGHTS and CDR2 YDEGEE. The CDR3 DNA sequence: TGTGCCAGCAGCGAGGACAGGGATGGTTCACCCCTCCACTTT. Its protein product is CASSEDRDGSPLHF.

The V gene is TRBV5-1, the J gene TRBJ1-1, with 11 positions matching TRBD1. J gave up 11 bases and V 5 bases, and 5 bases lay outside the gene matches. Per germline, CDR1 SGHRS and CDR2 YFSETQ. CDR3 length: 12 amino acids. The CDR3 DNA is TGCGCCAGCAGACTGGACAGGGGGCACGCTTTCTTT. Its protein is CASRLDRGHAFF. Variable domain in full (rest from reference TRBV5-1 and TRBJ1-1): KAGVTQTPRYLIKTRGQQVTLSCSPISGHRSVSWYQQTPGQGLQFLFEYFSETQRNKGNFPGRFSGRQFSNSRSEMNVSTLELGDSALYLCASRLDRGHAFFGQGTRLTVV.

The V call is TRBV28, the J call TRBJ1-2, with no clear D. Per the germline V gene, CDR1 is MDHEN and CDR2 is SYDVKM. Trimming left V 10 bases short and J 8 bases short, with 14 bases between. The CDR3 contains 11 residues. The chain's CDR3 is CATTRVRGYTF. In DNA, the CDR3 is TGTGCCACCACGAGGGTGAGAGGCTACACCTTC.

The V and J genes are TRBV3-1 (or the pseudogene TRBV3-2) and TRBJ2-1, with 10 bases matching TRBD2. Germline V gene lookup returns CDR1 LGHDT and CDR2 YNNKEL (reference sequence). CDR3 length: 16 amino acids. The J segment lost 6 bases and the V segment lost 0 bases, leaving 5 bases of the junction unmatched. The CDR3 sequence: CASSQERLAGANEQFF. CDR3 DNA: TGTGCCAGCAGCCAAGAAAGGCTAGCGGGAGCCAATGAGCAGTTCTTC.

The J gene is TRBJ1-2, the V gene TRBV6-1; D perhaps matches TRBD1 (6 bases). Trimming stripped 5 bases from V and 7 bases from J, with 14 bases between. The CDR3 covers 13 residues. Germline CDR1 reads MNHNS; CDR2 reads SASEGT. The CDR3 region has the DNA TGTGCCAGCAGTTTAACAGGGACTCCTGGCTACACCTTC. It translates to CASSLTGTPGYTF.

The genes are TRBV28 and TRBJ1-1; D unresolved. V lost 6 bases to trimming and J lost 2 bases, with 4 bases between them. This CDR3 comprises 11 residues. The germline gives CDR1 MDHEN, CDR2 SYDVKM. For the CDR3, the DNA is TGTGCCAGCAGGGACAACACTGAAGCTTTCTTT. It translates to CASRDNTEAFF.

V gene TRBV7-9 combines with J gene TRBJ2-3; 10 bases are shared with TRBD2. The ends lost 4 bases at V and 2 bases at J; junction bases unmatched: 6. The CDR3 covers 16 residues. Germline V gene data show CDR1 as SEHNR and CDR2 as FQNEAQ (reference sequence). CDR3 protein: CASSSVAGGPTDTQYF. The DNA of the CDR3 is TGTGCCAGCAGCTCGGTAGCGGGAGGCCCCACAGATACGCAGTATTTT.

The genes are TRBV7-2 and TRBJ1-2; TRBD1 agrees at 9 bases. With 5 bases clipped from V and 7 bases from J, the junction kept 11 bases outside the gene matches. The germline V gene encodes CDR1 SGHTA and CDR2 FQGNSA. The CDR3 totals 15 residues. The CDR3 coding sequence is TGTGCCAGCAGCCTACCGGGACAGGGAATCGGTGGCTACACCTTC. Translated, it gives CASSLPGQGIGGYTF.

This clone appeared once. The V and J genes are TRBV27 and TRBJ1-1; D ambiguous. Germline V gives CDR1 MNHEY, CDR2 SMNVEV (reference sequence). Trimming pared 3 bases from V and 1 base from J, leaving 18 bases between. The CDR3 is made up of 17 amino acids. CDR3 loop: CASSFRSPSGRNTEAFF. The CDR3 DNA sequence: TGTGCCAGCAGTTTTAGGTCCCCCTCGGGAAGGAACACTGAAGCTTTCTTT.

This chain links TRBV27 with TRBJ2-7; 7 bases align to TRBD2. CDR1 MNHEY and CDR2 SMNVEV come from the germline V gene (reference sequence). After removal of 5 bases from V and 0 bases from J, the junction contained 10 bases not matched to a gene. The CDR3 length is 16 residues. CDR3 sequence (DNA): TGTGCCAGCAGTATAGACGGGACTATTGGCTCCTACGAGCAGTACTTC. Its translation: CASSIDGTIGSYEQYF.

The chain has TRBV5-4 and TRBJ1-1, with D possibly matching TRBD1 (5 bases). This CDR3 has 13 amino acids. V shed 6 bases and J shed 11 bases, with 20 bases lying between them. The germline CDR1 and CDR2 sequences are SGHNT and YYREEE (reference sequence). CDR3 region: CASTSGQDFPAFF. Here the CDR3 DNA reads TGTGCCAGCACCTCAGGACAAGACTTTCCCGCTTTCTTT.

The V call is TRBV6-5, the J call TRBJ2-1; 9 positions match TRBD2. This CDR3 contains 14 residues. Per germline, CDR1 MNHEY and CDR2 SVGAGI. The trim removed 6 bases at V and 5 bases at J, leaving 5 bases unmatched. CDR3 sequence reads: CASRGRLADNEQFF. DNA of the CDR3: TGTGCCAGCAGGGGCAGACTAGCGGACAATGAGCAGTTCTTC.

This sequence joins TRBV5-1 and TRBJ2-6, with TRBD1 as a possible D gene (6 bases). The CDR3 contains 15 residues. V was clipped by 4 bases and J by 0 bases, with 8 bases between them. Germline values: CDR1 SGHRS, CDR2 YFSETQ. The CDR3 DNA sequence: TGCGCCAGCAGCCTGGACAGCTCTGGGGCCAACGTCCTGACTTTC. Residues: CASSLDSSGANVLTF.

The chain couples TRBV7-2 to TRBJ2-7, with 9 bases identical to TRBD1. The CDR3 runs to 15 residues. Looked up from germline, CDR1 is SGHTA and CDR2 is FQGNSA. Trimming took 0 bases from V and 4 from J; bases not matched to a gene: 4. CDR3 in amino acids: CASSLATGGGYEQYF. DNA of the CDR3: TGTGCCAGCAGCTTAGCTACAGGGGGCGGTTACGAGCAGTACTTC.

J is TRBJ2-7 and V is TRBV7-2, with TRBD1 matching 7 bases. The CDR3 is made up of 14 amino acids. The trim removed 1 base at V and 1 base at J, leaving 1 base unmatched. Looked up from germline, CDR1 is SGHTA and CDR2 is FQGNSA. The CDR3 region has the DNA TGTGCCAGCAGCTTAGGGACAGGTTCCTACGAGCAGTACTTC. Its protein is CASSLGTGSYEQYF.

The V gene is TRBV29-1, the J gene TRBJ2-3; D is possibly TRBD1 (7 bases). This CDR3 has 14 residues. V lost 8 bases and J 5 bases, leaving 20 bases between the germline ends. CDR1 and CDR2 from the germline V gene are SQVTM and ANQGSEA. CDR3 region: CSFAQGRSGDTQYF. Here the CDR3 DNA reads TGCAGCTTCGCACAGGGGAGGTCTGGAGATACGCAGTATTTT.

This chain joins TRBV11-1 and TRBJ2-7; weak D call: TRBD1 (6 bases). The CDR3 sequence is 14 residues long. Germline CDR1 is SGHAT and CDR2 is FQDESV (reference sequence). Trimming shortened V by 2 bases and J by 3 bases, and 11 bases separated the two germline ends. CDR3 sequence: CASSLPGQGYEQYF. As DNA, the CDR3 is TGTGCCAGCAGCTTACCGGGACAAGGCTACGAGCAGTACTTC.

The J gene is TRBJ1-4, the V gene TRBV15; TRBD1 matches 11 bases. This CDR3 contains 17 residues. CDR1 LNHNV and CDR2 YYDKDF come from the germline V gene (reference sequence). The J segment lost 9 bases and the V segment lost 0 bases, leaving 9 bases of the junction unmatched. The chain's CDR3 is CATSREIAGTGGQKLFF. The CDR3 coding sequence is TGTGCCACCAGCAGAGAAATCGCCGGGACAGGGGGTCAAAAACTGTTTTTT.

The chain has TRBV5-1 and TRBJ2-1; 7 nucleotides align to TRBD2. After removal of 5 bases from V and 5 bases from J, the junction contained 13 bases not matched to a gene. The CDR3 contains 16 residues. Germline CDR1 SGHRS, CDR2 YFSETQ. CDR3 bases: TGCGCCAGCAGAGAAAGCGGGAAAGCCCTTAACAATGAGCAGTTCTTC. It yields the protein CASRESGKALNNEQFF.

DNA for the CDR3: TGTGCCAGCAGCGAGGGACTAGCGGGGAACACCGGGGAGCTGTTTTTT. This codes for CASSEGLAGNTGELFF. The V and J genes are TRBV13 and TRBJ2-2; the match to TRBD2 covers 12 bases. V was clipped by 5 bases and J by 1 base; unmatched bases: 2. The CDR3 covers 16 residues. Germline lookup yields CDR1 PRHDT and CDR2 FYEKMQ (reference sequence).

V and J are TRBV10-2 and TRBJ1-5; D unresolved. V lost 8 bases and J lost 0, with 5 bases in between. The CDR3 totals 12 residues. CDR1 and CDR2 from the germline V gene are WSHSY and SAAADI. The CDR3 spells CASSVSNQPQHF. CDR3 bases: TGCGCCAGCTCAGTTAGCAATCAGCCCCAGCATTTT.